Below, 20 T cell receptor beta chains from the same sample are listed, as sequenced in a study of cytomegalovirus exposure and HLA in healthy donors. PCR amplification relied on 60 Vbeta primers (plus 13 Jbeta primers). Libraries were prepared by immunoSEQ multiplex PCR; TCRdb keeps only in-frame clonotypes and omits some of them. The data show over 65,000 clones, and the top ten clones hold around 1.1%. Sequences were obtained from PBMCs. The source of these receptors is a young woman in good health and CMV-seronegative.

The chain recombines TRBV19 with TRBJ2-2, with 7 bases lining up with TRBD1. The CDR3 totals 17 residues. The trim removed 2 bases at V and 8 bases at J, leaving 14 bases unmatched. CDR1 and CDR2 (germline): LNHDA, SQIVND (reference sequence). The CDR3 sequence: CASSITGDSPKLGELFF. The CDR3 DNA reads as TGTGCCAGTAGTATAACCGGGGACAGCCCTAAGTTGGGGGAGCTGTTTTTT.

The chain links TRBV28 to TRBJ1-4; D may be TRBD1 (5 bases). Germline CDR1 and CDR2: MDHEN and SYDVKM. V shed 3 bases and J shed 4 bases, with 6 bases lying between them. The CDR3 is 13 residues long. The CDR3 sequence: CASSLGLNEKLFF. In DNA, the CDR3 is TGTGCCAGCAGTTTGGGGCTTAATGAAAAACTGTTTTTT. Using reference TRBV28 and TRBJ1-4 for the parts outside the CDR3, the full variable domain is DVKVTQSSRYLVKRTGEKVFLECVQDMDHENMFWYRQDPGLGLRLIYFSYDVKMKEKGDIPEGYSVSREKKERFSLILESASTNQTSMYLCASSLGLNEKLFFGSGTQLSVL.

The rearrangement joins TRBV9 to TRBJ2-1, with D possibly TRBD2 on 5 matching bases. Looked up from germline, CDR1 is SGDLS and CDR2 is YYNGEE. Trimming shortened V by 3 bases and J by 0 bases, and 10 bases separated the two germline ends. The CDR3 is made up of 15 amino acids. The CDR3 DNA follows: TGTGCCAGCAGCGCCAAGCGGAGCTCCTACAATGAGCAGTTCTTC. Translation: CASSAKRSSYNEQFF.

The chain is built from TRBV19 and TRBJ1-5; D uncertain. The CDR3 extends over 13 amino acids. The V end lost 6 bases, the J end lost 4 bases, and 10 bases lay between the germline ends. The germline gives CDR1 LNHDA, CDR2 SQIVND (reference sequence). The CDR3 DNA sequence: TGTGCCAGTAGGGGCAGCGGGAATCAGCCCCAGCATTTT. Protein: CASRGSGNQPQHF. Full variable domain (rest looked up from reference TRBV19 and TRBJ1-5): DGGITQSPKYLFRKEGQNVTLSCEQNLNHDAMYWYRQDPGQGLRLIYYSQIVNDFQKGDIAEGYSVSREKKESFPLTVTSAQKNPTAFYLCASRGSGNQPQHFGDGTRLSIL.

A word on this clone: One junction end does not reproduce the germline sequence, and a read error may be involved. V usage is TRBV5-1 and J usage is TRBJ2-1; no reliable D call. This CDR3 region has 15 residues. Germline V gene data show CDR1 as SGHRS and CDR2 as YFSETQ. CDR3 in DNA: TGCGCCAGCTCAAGAGAGCTAAGCTCCGACAATGAGCAGTTCTTC. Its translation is CASSRELSSDNEQFF.

Written as DNA, the CDR3 is TGTGCCAGCAGCTTATTGGGGACTCATTCGCCTTACGAGCAGTACTTC. It specifies CASSLLGTHSPYEQYF. The chain has TRBV7-8 and TRBJ2-7; possibly TRBD2 for D (6 bases). Trimming pared 2 bases from V and 4 bases from J, leaving 18 bases between. The CDR3 sequence is 16 residues long. Germline CDR1 SGHVS, CDR2 FQNEAQ.

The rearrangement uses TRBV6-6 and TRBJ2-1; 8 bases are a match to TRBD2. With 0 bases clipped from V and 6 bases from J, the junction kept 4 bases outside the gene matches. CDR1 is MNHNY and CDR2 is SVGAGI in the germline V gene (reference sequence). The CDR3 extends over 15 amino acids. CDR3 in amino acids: CASSYSGLATNEQFF. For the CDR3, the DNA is TGTGCCAGCAGTTACTCCGGACTAGCAACCAATGAGCAGTTCTTC.

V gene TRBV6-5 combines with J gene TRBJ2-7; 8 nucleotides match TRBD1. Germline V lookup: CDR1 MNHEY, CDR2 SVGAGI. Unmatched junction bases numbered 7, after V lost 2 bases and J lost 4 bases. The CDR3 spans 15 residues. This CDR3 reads CASSYDRGQGYEQYF. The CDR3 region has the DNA TGTGCCAGCAGTTACGACAGGGGTCAGGGATACGAGCAGTACTTC.

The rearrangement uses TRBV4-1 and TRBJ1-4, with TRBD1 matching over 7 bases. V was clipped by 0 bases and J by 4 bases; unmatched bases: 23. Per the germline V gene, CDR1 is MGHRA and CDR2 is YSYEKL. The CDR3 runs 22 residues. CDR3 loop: CASSQDREFGAGGSTINEKLFF. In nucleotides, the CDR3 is TGCGCCAGCAGCCAAGATCGCGAATTTGGTGCAGGGGGTTCCACCATTAATGAAAAACTGTTTTTT.

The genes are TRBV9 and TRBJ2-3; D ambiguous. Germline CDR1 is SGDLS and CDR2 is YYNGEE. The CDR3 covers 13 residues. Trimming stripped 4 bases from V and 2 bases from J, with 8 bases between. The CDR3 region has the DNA TGTGCCAGCAGCCCCCCCAACACAGATACGCAGTATTTT. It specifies CASSPPNTDTQYF. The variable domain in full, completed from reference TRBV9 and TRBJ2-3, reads DSGVTQTPKHLITATGQRVTLRCSPRSGDLSVYWYQQSLDQGLQFLIQYYNGEERAKGNILERFSAQQFPDLHSELNLSSLELGDSALYFCASSPPNTDTQYFGPGTRLTVL.

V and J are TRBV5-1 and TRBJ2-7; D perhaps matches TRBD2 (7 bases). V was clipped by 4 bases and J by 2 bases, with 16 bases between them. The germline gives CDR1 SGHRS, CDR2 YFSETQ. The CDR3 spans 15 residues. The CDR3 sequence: CASSPIGEGAYEQYF. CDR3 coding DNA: TGCGCCAGCAGCCCCATCGGGGAGGGGGCCTACGAGCAGTACTTC.

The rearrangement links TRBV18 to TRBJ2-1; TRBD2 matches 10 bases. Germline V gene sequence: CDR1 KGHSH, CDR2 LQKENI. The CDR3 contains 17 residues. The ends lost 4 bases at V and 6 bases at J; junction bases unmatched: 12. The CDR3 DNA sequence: TGTGCCAGCTCACTGAGAGAAGCGGGAGGGCGAAGCAATGAGCAGTTCTTC. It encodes CASSLREAGGRSNEQFF.

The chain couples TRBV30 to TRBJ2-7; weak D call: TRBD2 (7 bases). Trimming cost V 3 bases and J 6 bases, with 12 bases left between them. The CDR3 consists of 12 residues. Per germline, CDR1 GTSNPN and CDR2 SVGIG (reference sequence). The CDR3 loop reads CAWRGGLSEQYF. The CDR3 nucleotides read TGTGCCTGGAGGGGGGGGCTAAGCGAGCAGTACTTC.

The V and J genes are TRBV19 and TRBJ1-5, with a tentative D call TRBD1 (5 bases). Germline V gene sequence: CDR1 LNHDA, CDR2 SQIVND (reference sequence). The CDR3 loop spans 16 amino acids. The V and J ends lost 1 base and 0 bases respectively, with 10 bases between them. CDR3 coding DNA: TGTGCCAGTAGTATAGTAACAGGACATAGCAATCAGCCCCAGCATTTT. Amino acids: CASSIVTGHSNQPQHF.

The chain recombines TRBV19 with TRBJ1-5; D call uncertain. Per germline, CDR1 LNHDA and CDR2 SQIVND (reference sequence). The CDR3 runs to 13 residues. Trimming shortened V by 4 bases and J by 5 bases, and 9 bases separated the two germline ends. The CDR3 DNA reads TGTGCCAGTAGTAGCTTCGGAGATCAGCCCCAGCATTTT. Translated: CASSSFGDQPQHF.

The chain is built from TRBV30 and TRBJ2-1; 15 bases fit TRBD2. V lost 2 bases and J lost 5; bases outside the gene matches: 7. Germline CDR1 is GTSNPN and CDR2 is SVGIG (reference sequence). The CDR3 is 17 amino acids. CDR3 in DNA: TGTGCCTGGAGTCCTTGGACTAGCGGGGGGGCTGACAATGAGCAGTTCTTC. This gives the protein CAWSPWTSGGADNEQFF.

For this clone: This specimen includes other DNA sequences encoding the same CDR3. The CDR3 region has the DNA TGTGCCAGTAGTCCGGAGAGCTCCTACAATGAGCAGTTCTTC. It is translated as CASSPESSYNEQFF. This chain uses TRBV19 with TRBJ2-1; D not certain. Germline-derived CDR1 and CDR2 are LNHDA and SQIVND (reference sequence). The CDR3 contains 14 residues. V lost 5 bases, J lost 0 bases, and 8 bases lay in between.

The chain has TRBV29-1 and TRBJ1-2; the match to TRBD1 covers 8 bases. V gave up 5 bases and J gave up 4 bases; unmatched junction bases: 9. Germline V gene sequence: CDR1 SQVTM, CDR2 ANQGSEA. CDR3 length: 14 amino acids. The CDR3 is CSVYDRGLVYGYTF. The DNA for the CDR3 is TGCAGCGTTTACGACAGGGGATTAGTCTATGGCTACACCTTC.

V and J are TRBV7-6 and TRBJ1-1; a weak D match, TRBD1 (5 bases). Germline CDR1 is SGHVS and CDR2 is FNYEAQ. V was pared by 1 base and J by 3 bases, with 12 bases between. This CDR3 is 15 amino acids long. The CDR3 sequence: CASSLVEGIDTEAFF. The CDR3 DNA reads TGTGCCAGCAGCTTAGTGGAGGGGATCGACACTGAAGCTTTCTTT.

The CDR3 DNA sequence: TGTGCCAGCAGTATCGGGACAGGGGACTATTCACCCCTCCACTTT. It encodes CASSIGTGDYSPLHF. The V gene is TRBV27, the J gene TRBJ1-6, with 10 bases that match TRBD1. V dropped 5 bases and J dropped 8; count of bases not matched to a gene: 6. The CDR3 sequence is 15 residues long. Germline CDR1 is MNHEY and CDR2 is SMNVEV (reference sequence).